This TCR beta chain was observed in a study of blood T cell repertoires in COVID-19. Study at large: Donors in the United States, Italy and Spain gave samples during acute or convalescent COVID-19. From T cells, B-cell-depleted T cells, or PBMCs came the material, which was cDNA or gDNA.

In the authors' workflow: From reference gene primer amplification, estimates of nucleated cell counts were derived. The data were produced by immunoSEQ multiplex PCR, yet TCRdb's version contains in-frame clones alone and is incomplete. From that table come the V and J calls and clone size; the DNA was used to work out D and trimming. The sample shows roughly 200,000 clones, around four fifths of them seen only once. Everyone who took part was roughly 18 to 100 years old, and they came from roughly 25 US areas. Per germline, CDR1 SGHDN and CDR2 FVKESK. The CDR3 contains 14 residues. Trimming removed 1 base at V and 3 bases at J, with 9 bases between.

The sample was PBMCs or T cells enriched from blood (not recorded which). The receptor was derived from a woman in her fifties or sixties who had been exposed to COVID-19. The chain couples TRBV14 to TRBJ1-1; D remains ambiguous. CDR3 sequence reads: CASSQVRSDTEAFF. Here the CDR3 DNA reads TGTGCCAGCAGCCAAGTGAGGAGCGACACTGAAGCTTTCTTT. Full variable domain (outside the CDR3, taken from reference TRBV14 and TRBJ1-1): EAGVTQFPSHSVIEKGQTVTLRCDPISGHDNLYWYRRVMGKEIKFLLHFVKESKQDESGMPNNRFLAERTGGTYSTLKVQPAELEDSGVYFCASSQVRSDTEAFFGQGTRLTVV.